A selection of T cell receptor beta chains follows, all from one sample in a study of T cell changes during pregnancy in multiple sclerosis. Assay: immunoSEQ multiplex PCR; the TCRdb copy retains only in-frame clones and omits some. Of 45,000 to 55,000 clones detected, around 92% appear once; the ten largest clones hold roughly 0.91%. Here the sequenced sample was CD4+ T cells from peripheral blood mononuclear cells, taken in the second trimester of pregnancy. These receptors all stem from a female donor in good health, enrolled as a control in a pregnancy study. Each CDR3 is given with its conserved first and last residue. The D gene is left open where the match is weak. Clone size is given for some rows only: seen once, a few or many times, or a class if the clone is expanded.

size: NA; V: TRBV15; D: TRBD2; J: TRBJ2-3; DNA: TGTGCCACCAGCAGAGTTACTAGCGGGAGGGCCTCGGATACGCAGTATTTT; CDR3: CATSRVTSGRASDTQYF
size: NA; V: TRBV10-3; D: TRBD2; J: TRBJ2-1; DNA: TGTGCCATCAGTGATGGGTTAGCGGGCGTGGGAAACTCCTACAATGAGCAGTTCTTC; CDR3: CAISDGLAGVGNSYNEQFF
size: NA; V: TRBV29-1; D: NA; J: TRBJ2-3; DNA: TGCAGCGTTGGAGGCGGGAGCACAGATACGCAGTATTTT; CDR3: CSVGGGSTDTQYF
size: NA; V: TRBV28; D: TRBD2; J: TRBJ2-7; DNA: TGTGCCTCCGGGGGGGGCCCGAGAATCGAGCAGTACTTC; CDR3: CASGGGPRIEQYF
size: NA; V: TRBV27; D: NA; J: TRBJ1-2; DNA: TGTGCCAGCGGGGGCCGGGCCGTGAGCTACACCTTC; CDR3: CASGGRAVSYTF
size: NA; V: TRBV28; D: TRBD1; J: TRBJ1-6; DNA: TGTGCCAGCAGTCGGACACAGGGGAGCTCCTATAATTCACCCCTCCACTTT; CDR3: CASSRTQGSSYNSPLHF
size: NA; V: TRBV25-1; D: NA; J: TRBJ2-4; DNA: TGTGCCAGCAGTGAGGGTAGGGGTGAAAACATTCAGTACTTC; CDR3: CASSEGRGENIQYF
size: once; V: TRBV5-1; D: TRBD1; J: TRBJ1-4; DNA: TGCGCCAGCAGCCCCGGACAGGGGTTAAATGAAAAACTGTTTTTT; CDR3: CASSPGQGLNEKLFF
size: NA; V: TRBV28; D: NA; J: TRBJ1-1; DNA: TGTGCCAGCAGTTTATCATCTAACGGGGTCACTGAAGCTTTCTTT; CDR3: CASSLSSNGVTEAFF
size: NA; V: TRBV7-3; D: TRBD2; J: TRBJ2-1; DNA: TGTGCCAGCAGCTTATTAGCGGGAGTTAGTAATGAGCAGTTCTTC; CDR3: CASSLLAGVSNEQFF
size: NA; V: TRBV7-2; D: NA; J: TRBJ2-3; DNA: TGTGCCAGCAGCTCCTTTTGGGCCGCAGGGGGCACAGATACGCAGTATTTT; CDR3: CASSSFWAAGGTDTQYF
size: NA; V: TRBV7-9; D: NA; J: TRBJ2-2; DNA: TGTGCCAGCAGCTTAGGAGGGGGGGGAGTGGGCGGGGAGCTGTTTTTT; CDR3: CASSLGGGGVGGELFF
size: NA; V: TRBV5-1; D: NA; J: TRBJ1-5; DNA: TGCGCCAGCAGCCGTATCGGGGGTAGCAATCAGCCCCAGCATTTT; CDR3: CASSRIGGSNQPQHF
size: NA; V: TRBV5-4; D: NA; J: TRBJ1-4; DNA: TGTGCCAGCAGTTTACAGGGTGACAGAAATGAAAAACTGTTTTTT; CDR3: CASSLQGDRNEKLFF
size: NA; V: TRBV7-2; D: TRBD1; J: TRBJ2-5; DNA: TGTGCCAGCAGCTTTTTTTCAGGGGGATCAGGAGAGACCCAGTACTTC; CDR3: CASSFFSGGSGETQYF
size: NA; V: TRBV5-1; D: NA; J: TRBJ1-2; DNA: TGCGCCAGCAGCTTGACCCCAGGGAACTATGGCTACACCTTC; CDR3: CASSLTPGNYGYTF
size: NA; V: TRBV11-2; D: TRBD1; J: TRBJ1-1; DNA: TGTGCCAGCCACCTCCAGGGGGGAAGCACTGAAGCTTTCTTT; CDR3: CASHLQGGSTEAFF
size: NA; V: TRBV19; D: NA; J: TRBJ2-1; DNA: TGTGCCAGTAGTTCGGGACGGGGGGCCCCCAATGAGCAGTTCTTC; CDR3: CASSSGRGAPNEQFF
size: NA; V: TRBV28; D: NA; J: TRBJ1-6; DNA: TGTGCCAGCAGCCCGCGGGGTACACCCCTCCACTTT; CDR3: CASSPRGTPLHF
size: NA; V: TRBV7-8; D: NA; J: TRBJ1-5; DNA: TGTGCCAGCAGCTTCAACAGGGATAGAATGCAGCCCCAGCATTTT; CDR3: CASSFNRDRMQPQHF